The 15 T cell receptor beta chains listed next were all sequenced from one sample in a study of graft-versus-host responses after intestinal transplantation. Data came from immunoSEQ multiplex PCR; TCRdb stores just in-frame clones and leaves some out. The table lists about 97,000 clones, about 93% of them singletons. The source was PBMCs, collected roughly 450 days after intestinal transplant. Source of these receptors: a human patient who received an intestinal transplant, so some T cells may come from the graft donor.

The chain joins TRBV10-3 to TRBJ2-2, with unresolved D. The CDR3 runs 17 residues. Per germline, CDR1 ENHRY and CDR2 SYGVKD. V was clipped by 0 bases and J by 1 base, with 12 bases between them. The CDR3 DNA reads as TGTGCCATCAGTGAGTCTCGAAGGGTACGGAACACCGGGGAGCTGTTTTTT. It codes for CAISESRRVRNTGELFF.

The rearrangement joins TRBV11-2 to TRBJ1-1; perhaps TRBD1 as D (5 bases). This CDR3 comprises 15 residues. Deletions cut 0 bases from V and 5 bases from J, with 13 bases between. The germline CDR1 and CDR2 sequences are SGHAT and FQNNGV. CDR3 nucleotide sequence: TGTGCCAGCAGCTTAGATGAGGGGTTTAGGACTGAAGCTTTCTTT. Translated: CASSLDEGFRTEAFF.

This clone was recorded once. V is TRBV6-5 and J is TRBJ2-7, with D perhaps TRBD1 or TRBD2 (6 bases each). This CDR3 contains 13 residues. The V and J ends lost 5 bases and 4 bases respectively, with 12 bases between them. Germline V gene data show CDR1 as MNHEY and CDR2 as SVGAGI. CDR3 coding DNA: TGTGCCAGCAGTCGAACAGGGAGGTACGAGCAGTACTTC. It encodes CASSRTGRYEQYF.

The chain combines TRBV6-5 with TRBJ1-1; D is unclear. This CDR3 contains 13 residues. The germline CDR1 and CDR2 sequences are MNHEY and SVGAGI. Trimming removed 7 bases at V and 1 base at J, with 10 bases between. CDR3 in amino acids: CASTYRENTEAFF. The CDR3 nucleotides read TGTGCCAGCACCTACCGGGAGAACACTGAAGCTTTCTTT.

This rearrangement joins TRBV6-1 to TRBJ1-5; 7 positions match TRBD1. CDR1 and CDR2 from the germline V gene are MNHNS and SASEGT. The CDR3 totals 14 residues. The trim removed 6 bases at V and 2 bases at J, leaving 4 bases unmatched. The CDR3, as DNA: TGTGCCAGCAGGACAGGGATTGGCAATCAGCCCCAGCATTTT. This translates into CASRTGIGNQPQHF.

DNA for the CDR3: TGTGCCAGCAGTTACTCGACGGCAGGGACCGAGCAGTACTTC. As protein: CASSYSTAGTEQYF. This sequence joins TRBV6-5 and TRBJ2-7; D is possibly TRBD1 or TRBD2 (5 bases each). V was pared by 0 bases and J by 6 bases, with 12 bases between. From germline, CDR1 is MNHEY and CDR2 SVGAGI. This CDR3 has 14 residues.

This clone was detected only once. The V gene is TRBV7-9, the J gene TRBJ1-1, with a possible D match to TRBD1 (6 bases). The CDR3 loop spans 15 amino acids. Trimming removed 4 bases from V and 0 bases from J, with 12 bases in between. In germline, CDR1 is SEHNR, CDR2 FQNEAQ (reference sequence). The CDR3 loop is CASSSPTGMNTEAFF. The CDR3 bases are TGTGCCAGCAGCTCCCCGACAGGAATGAACACTGAAGCTTTCTTT.

This chain links TRBV10-1 with TRBJ2-3; D unresolved. Germline V lookup: CDR1 WNHNN, CDR2 SYGVQD (reference sequence). The CDR3 runs 15 residues. V lost 0 bases to trimming and J lost 0 bases, with 7 bases between them. The CDR3 spells CASSESGRSTDTQYF. The CDR3, as DNA: TGCGCCAGCAGTGAGTCTGGGCGGAGCACAGATACGCAGTATTTT.

The CDR3 DNA sequence: TGTGCCAGCTCACCATTTGCCGTCGTGTCGAGAGGGGGGACCAAAGAGACCCAGTACTTC. This codes for CASSPFAVVSRGGTKETQYF. The chain links TRBV18 to TRBJ2-5; D tentatively reads TRBD1 or TRBD2 (6 bases each). Germline V CDR1 and CDR2: KGHSH, LQKENI. V was shortened by 2 bases and J by 3 bases, with 28 bases between the two germline ends. This CDR3 spans 20 amino acids. Drawing the rest from reference TRBV18 and TRBJ2-5, the complete variable domain is NAGVMQNPRHLVRRRGQEARLRCSPMKGHSHVYWYRQLPEEGLKFMVYLQKENIIDESGMPKERFSAEFPKEGPSILRIQQVVRGDSAAYFCASSPFAVVSRGGTKETQYFGPGTRLLVL.

The CDR3 bases are TGTGCCAGCAGCGTCGGTATCGGGGGGTCTGGAAACACCATATATTTT. As protein: CASSVGIGGSGNTIYF. The rearrangement uses TRBV9 and TRBJ1-3; weak D call: TRBD1 (5 bases). Trimming stripped 2 bases from V and 1 base from J, with 13 bases between. The germline V gene has CDR1 SGDLS and CDR2 YYNGEE. The length of the CDR3 is 16 residues.

The chain is built from TRBV29-1 and TRBJ1-5; D call uncertain. Germline values: CDR1 SQVTM, CDR2 ANQGSEA. V lost 0 bases and J 6 bases, leaving 9 bases between the germline ends. The CDR3 covers 13 residues. The chain's CDR3 is CSVEDRSGQPQHF. The CDR3 DNA reads as TGCAGCGTTGAAGATCGATCCGGTCAGCCCCAGCATTTT. The variable domain in full, with the rest retrieved from reference TRBV29-1 and TRBJ1-5, is SAVISQKPSRDICQRGTSLTIQCQVDSQVTMMFWYRQQPGQSLTLIATANQGSEATYESGFVIDKFPISRPNLTFSTLTVSNMSPEDSSIYLCSVEDRSGQPQHFGDGTRLSIL.

This chain links TRBV6-5 with TRBJ1-2; tentative D call: TRBD1 (6 bases). CDR3 length: 15 residues. Between the trimmed V and J ends, which lost 0 bases and 8 bases, there was a span of 16 bases. Germline CDR1 and CDR2: MNHEY and SVGAGI. The CDR3 sequence is CASSYSRTEPRGYTF. The CDR3 coding sequence is TGTGCCAGCAGTTACTCGAGGACAGAACCGAGGGGCTACACCTTC.

This chain links TRBV9 with TRBJ1-1; D remains ambiguous. Germline-derived CDR1 and CDR2 are SGDLS and YYNGEE. This CDR3 contains 13 residues. Between the trimmed V and J ends, which lost 5 bases and 1 base, there was a span of 9 bases. CDR3 DNA: TGTGCCAGCAGGCGTACGGCGAACACTGAAGCTTTCTTT. Protein product: CASRRTANTEAFF.

The chain combines TRBV18 with TRBJ1-2, with D unresolved. Trimming cost V 2 bases and J 6 bases, with 7 bases left between them. The CDR3 is 12 residues long. Germline V gene sequence: CDR1 KGHSH, CDR2 LQKENI. The CDR3 here is CASSPGEHGYTF. In DNA, the CDR3 is TGTGCCAGCTCACCAGGGGAACATGGCTACACCTTC.

This clone was seen only a few times. The chain combines TRBV15 with TRBJ2-7, with 7 bases that match TRBD1. Losses at the gene ends were 3 bases for V and 6 bases for J; bases not matched to a gene: 8. Germline V gene data show CDR1 as LNHNV and CDR2 as YYDKDF (reference sequence). The CDR3 runs 14 residues. The CDR3 spells CATSSLGTAGEQYF. The CDR3 coding sequence is TGTGCCACCAGCAGCCTCGGGACAGCCGGCGAGCAGTACTTC.